Listed here are 21 T cell receptor beta chains from one sample, sequenced in a study of blood T cell repertoires in COVID-19. Only in-frame clones appear in the TCRdb table, and some are missing; sequencing was by immunoSEQ multiplex PCR. The data contain fewer than 350,000 clones, around 89% of them seen just once; the ten biggest clones take up 1.5% to 2%. Sequencing was carried out using peripheral blood. These receptors were taken from a woman in her 30s with COVID-19, enrolled during active disease.

This clone was counted once. The chain employs TRBV15 and TRBJ2-5; 7 bases align to TRBD1. In germline, CDR1 is LNHNV, CDR2 YYDKDF (reference sequence). Germline trimming cut 2 bases from V and 3 bases from J; bases unmatched to any gene: 6. The length of the CDR3 is 15 residues. Written as DNA, the CDR3 is TGTGCCACCAGCAGACCCGGGACAGCTAAAGAGACCCAGTACTTC. Translation: CATSRPGTAKETQYF.

The chain carries TRBV7-6 and TRBJ2-1, with D unresolved. The CDR3 covers 16 residues. CDR1 and CDR2 (germline): SGHVS, FNYEAQ. The germline V and J ends were trimmed by 4 bases and 0 bases, with 13 bases remaining between them. CDR3 coding DNA: TGTGCCAGCAGCTCGCCGCTGGCGGCCTCCTACAATGAGCAGTTCTTC. This sequence encodes CASSSPLAASYNEQFF.

V usage is TRBV7-8 and J usage is TRBJ1-4, with 10 bases identical to TRBD1. The V and J ends lost 1 base and 7 bases, in that order; junction bases with no gene match: 12. CDR1 is SGHVS and CDR2 is FQNEAQ in the germline V gene. This CDR3 is 18 amino acids long. The CDR3 sequence: CASSLGAGQGSTGEKLFF. In DNA form, the CDR3 reads TGTGCCAGCAGCTTAGGTGCGGGACAGGGGTCCACAGGTGAAAAACTGTTTTTT.

The chain couples TRBV7-8 to TRBJ2-1, with a tentative D call TRBD1 (6 bases). Germline CDR1 is SGHVS and CDR2 is FQNEAQ. The ends were cut back, 4 bases at V and 8 bases at J, with 21 bases in the middle. The CDR3 is 16 residues long. The CDR3 bases are TGTGCCAGCAGCTACACCGGGACAACAAACAGCTATGAGCAGTTCTTC. This gives the protein CASSYTGTTNSYEQFF.

The chain employs TRBV5-6 and TRBJ2-7, with D possibly being TRBD2 (6 bases). Germline V gene sequence: CDR1 SGHDT, CDR2 YYEEEE. CDR3 length equals 15 residues. The V end was cut by 3 bases, the J end by 3 bases, with 16 bases between. As DNA, the CDR3 is TGTGCCAGCAGCTCTAAACCGGGAGCTAACTACGAGCAGTACGTC. As protein: CASSSKPGANYEQYV.

This clone appeared once. The chain employs TRBV5-8 and TRBJ1-3, with TRBD1 matching 11 bases. The germline CDR1 and CDR2 sequences are SGHTS and YDEGEE. The CDR3 consists of 15 residues. The trim removed 3 bases at V and 4 bases at J, leaving 3 bases unmatched. CDR3 residues: CASSSDRGLGNTIYF. Here the CDR3 DNA reads TGTGCCAGCAGCTCGGACAGGGGGCTAGGAAACACCATATATTTT. Using reference TRBV5-8 and TRBJ1-3 for the parts outside the CDR3, the full variable domain is EAGVTQSPTHLIKTRGQQATLRCSPISGHTSVYWYQQALGLGLQFLLWYDEGEERNRGNFPPRFSGRQFPNYSSELNVNALELEDSALYLCASSSDRGLGNTIYFGEGSWLTVV.

V usage is TRBV5-1 and J usage is TRBJ2-3; 8 positions match TRBD1. Per the germline V gene, CDR1 is SGHRS and CDR2 is YFSETQ. J gave up 7 bases and V 1 base, and 8 bases lay outside the gene matches. The CDR3 has 15 amino acids. CDR3 sequence: CASSLSDRAGYTQYF. Written as DNA, the CDR3 is TGCGCCAGCAGCTTGTCGGACAGGGCGGGCTATACGCAGTATTTT.

This clone came up a few times. The chain uses TRBV2 and TRBJ2-1; the match to TRBD2 covers 7 bases. Germline loops: CDR1 SNHLY, CDR2 FYNNEI. The J segment lost 1 base and the V segment lost 5 bases, leaving 5 bases of the junction unmatched. The CDR3 is 15 residues long. CDR3 nucleotide sequence: TGTGCCAGCAGTCTCAGCGGGGAGTCCTACAATGAGCAGTTCTTC. Its protein is CASSLSGESYNEQFF. Full variable domain (missing parts from reference TRBV2 and TRBJ2-1): EPEVTQTPSHQVTQMGQEVILRCVPISNHLYFYWYRQILGQKVEFLVSFYNNEISEKSEIFDDQFSVERPDGSNFTLKIRSTKLEDSAMYFCASSLSGESYNEQFFGPGTRLTVL.

In its sample, this clone was seen once. CDR3 sequence reads: CASSISKPGQNPTDTQYF. CDR3 DNA: TGTGCCAGTAGTATTTCTAAACCGGGACAAAACCCCACAGATACGCAGTATTTT. V usage is TRBV19 and J usage is TRBJ2-3; possibly TRBD1 for D (6 bases). Germline V lookup: CDR1 LNHDA, CDR2 SQIVND (reference sequence). V was pared by 3 bases and J by 2 bases, with 21 bases between. The CDR3 is 18 residues long. The full variable domain, with the rest looked up from reference TRBV19 and TRBJ2-3, is DGGITQSPKYLFRKEGQNVTLSCEQNLNHDAMYWYRQDPGQGLRLIYYSQIVNDFQKGDIAEGYSVSREKKESFPLTVTSAQKNPTAFYLCASSISKPGQNPTDTQYFGPGTRLTVL.

This chain connects TRBV27 to TRBJ1-5; 11 bases align to TRBD1. The ends lost 2 bases at V and 4 bases at J; junction bases unmatched: 4. This CDR3 has 16 amino acids. The V gene's germline CDR1 is MNHEY and CDR2 SMNVEV (reference sequence). The CDR3 here is CASSLIGQGANQPQHF. The CDR3 coding sequence is TGTGCCAGCAGTTTAATAGGACAGGGGGCAAATCAGCCCCAGCATTTT.

The chain links TRBV6-5 to TRBJ1-5; D gene unclear. Trimming took 4 bases from V and 7 from J, leaving 8 bases between them. Germline CDR1 and CDR2: MNHEY and SVGAGI. The CDR3 runs to 12 residues. CDR3 sequence reads: CASSSGAQPQHF. DNA for the CDR3: TGTGCCAGCAGTTCGGGTGCGCAGCCCCAGCATTTT.

The chain carries TRBV19 and TRBJ2-1; D might be TRBD2 (5 bases). The germline CDR1 and CDR2 sequences are LNHDA and SQIVND (reference sequence). The length of the CDR3 is 16 residues. The ends were cut back, 7 bases at V and 2 bases at J, with 18 bases in the middle. The DNA for the CDR3 is TGTGCCAGTAACCCTGGACTTTCCGAAACCTACAATGAGCAGTTCTTC. As protein: CASNPGLSETYNEQFF.

This chain uses TRBV27 with TRBJ2-2; 10 bases fit TRBD2. CDR3 length: 14 residues. CDR1 and CDR2 (germline): MNHEY, SMNVEV (reference sequence). V lost 4 bases and J lost 5; bases outside the gene matches: 1. This CDR3 is CASSWTSGTGELFF. In DNA, the CDR3 is TGTGCCAGCAGTTGGACTAGCGGAACCGGGGAGCTGTTTTTT.

The chain couples TRBV13 to TRBJ2-3, with no clear D. The germline gives CDR1 PRHDT, CDR2 FYEKMQ (reference sequence). Trimming left V 5 bases short and J 2 bases short, with 11 bases between. The CDR3 sequence is 14 residues long. CDR3 coding DNA: TGTGCCAGCAGCCGACATTCCATCACAGATACGCAGTATTTT. Translated, it gives CASSRHSITDTQYF. Complete variable domain (other parts from reference TRBV13 and TRBJ2-3): AAGVIQSPRHLIKEKRETATLKCYPIPRHDTVYWYQQGPGQDPQFLISFYEKMQSDKGSIPDRFSAQQFSDYHSELNMSSLELGDSALYFCASSRHSITDTQYFGPGTRLTVL.

This chain joins TRBV2 and TRBJ2-1, with 10 bases identical to TRBD2. The ends lost 5 bases at V and 5 bases at J; junction bases unmatched: 12. This CDR3 contains 17 residues. CDR1 is SNHLY and CDR2 is FYNNEI in the germline V gene. The CDR3 coding sequence is TGTGCCAGCAGTTTTAGGAGCGGGGGGGTTCCTCACAATGAGCAGTTCTTC. Translated, it gives CASSFRSGGVPHNEQFF.

This clone has a single count. This chain uses TRBV6-5 with TRBJ1-2; a possible D gene is TRBD1 (5 bases). Trimming took 6 bases from V and 8 from J, leaving 16 bases between them. This CDR3 comprises 13 residues. The germline V gene encodes CDR1 MNHEY and CDR2 SVGAGI. The CDR3 loop is CASSLQGRLGYTF. The CDR3 DNA follows: TGTGCCAGCAGCCTTCAGGGAAGGTTGGGCTACACCTTC.

The genes are TRBV5-1 and TRBJ2-1; no clear D. V was trimmed by 2 bases and J by 2 bases, leaving 11 bases between them. The CDR3 spans 15 residues. Germline-derived CDR1 and CDR2 are SGHRS and YFSETQ. The CDR3 spells CASSLLSGTYNEQFF. In nucleotides, the CDR3 is TGCGCCAGCAGCTTACTATCGGGTACCTACAATGAGCAGTTCTTC. The whole variable domain, filled in from reference TRBV5-1 and TRBJ2-1, reads KAGVTQTPRYLIKTRGQQVTLSCSPISGHRSVSWYQQTPGQGLQFLFEYFSETQRNKGNFPGRFSGRQFSNSRSEMNVSTLELGDSALYLCASSLLSGTYNEQFFGPGTRLTVL.

The V gene is TRBV7-9, the J gene TRBJ2-2; D not resolved. The CDR3 spans 11 residues. The germline V and J ends were trimmed by 5 bases and 5 bases, with 3 bases remaining between them. The V gene's germline CDR1 is SEHNR and CDR2 FQNEAQ (reference sequence). The CDR3 coding sequence is TGTGCCAGCAGCCGGACCGGGGAGCTGTTTTTT. Residues: CASSRTGELFF.

The chain has TRBV27 and TRBJ2-5, with 9 positions matching TRBD2. From germline, CDR1 is MNHEY and CDR2 SMNVEV (reference sequence). The CDR3 runs 16 residues. Germline trimming cut 5 bases from V and 2 bases from J; bases unmatched to any gene: 9. DNA of the CDR3: TGTGCCAGCAGTCCCTCTAGCGGGGCTCCACAAGAGACCCAGTACTTC. Its protein product is CASSPSSGAPQETQYF.

The chain has TRBV5-4 and TRBJ2-3; TRBD2 matches 7 bases. The junction had 7 bases not matched to a gene; V was cut back by 7 bases and J by 2 bases. The CDR3 extends over 14 amino acids. Germline assignment: CDR1 SGHNT and CDR2 YYREEE (reference sequence). CDR3 protein: CASARGENTDTQYF. In nucleotides, the CDR3 is TGTGCCAGCGCCCGGGGGGAGAACACAGATACGCAGTATTTT.

The gene calls are TRBV3-1 (or the pseudogene TRBV3-2) and TRBJ1-2; tentatively, D is TRBD1 (6 bases). CDR1 is LGHDT, CDR2 YNNKEL, per germline (reference sequence). The CDR3 runs 13 residues. V lost 3 bases and J lost 9, with 14 bases in between. CDR3 sequence (DNA): TGTGCCAGCAGCCATGGGGACACTAGGAGCTACACCTTC. Translating it yields CASSHGDTRSYTF.